This T cell receptor beta chain appears in the sequencing data of a study of blood T cell repertoires in COVID-19. Study-level information: The United States, Italy and Spain provided the acute and convalescent COVID-19 samples.

The V gene's germline CDR1 is LGHNA and CDR2 YSLEER. V shed 1 base and J shed 4 bases, with 13 bases lying between them. This CDR3 is built from 15 residues. Clones were read by immunoSEQ multiplex PCR, and TCRdb kept only the in-frame ones, dropping some. The sample holds tens of thousands of clones, approximately 83% seen once. Source material: peripheral blood. The receptor's source is a human donor in a cohort sampled during active COVID-19. The chain has TRBV4-3 and TRBJ2-5, with a weak D call TRBD2 (6 bases). Here the CDR3 reads CASSQAPGAGETQYF. CDR3 DNA sequence: TGCGCCAGCAGCCAAGCGCCGGGAGCGGGAGAGACCCAGTACTTC.